A selection of T cell receptor beta chains follows, all from one sample in a study of blood T cell repertoires in COVID-19. Repertoires were generated with immunoSEQ multiplex PCR, while TCRdb's copy carries only in-frame clones and drops some. Among 240,000 or so clones listed, roughly 82% were seen once. Material for sequencing was PBMCs or T cells enriched from blood (not recorded which). The receptors here all came from a woman between 50 and 59 years old who had recovered from COVID-19. CDR3s include the opening cysteine and the closing phenylalanine or tryptophan. A D gene is named only where the DNA matches it firmly. Clone sizes are given selectively: once, few, many, or a class where the clone is expanded.

J: TRBJ1-4
D: NA
V: TRBV6-2/TRBV6-3
size: NA
DNA: TGTGCCAGCAGTCAAATCTCTCGTTGGCCTTCCGCTAATGAAAAACTGTTTTTT
CDR3: CASSQISRWPSANEKLFF

J: TRBJ2-2
D: TRBD1
V: TRBV13
size: NA
DNA: TGTGCCAGCAGTCGCCGGGACAGGGTGGGGGAGCTGTTTTTT
CDR3: CASSRRDRVGELFF

J: TRBJ2-3
D: NA
V: TRBV28
size: NA
DNA: TGTGCCAGCAGTTTGAGGGCGCGCCCCGGGGATACGCAGTATTTT
CDR3: CASSLRARPGDTQYF

J: TRBJ1-4
D: TRBD1
V: TRBV28
size: NA
DNA: TGTGCCAGCAGTTTATGGGATATTACAGGGGGAGCAACTAATGAAAAACTGTTTTTT
CDR3: CASSLWDITGGATNEKLFF

J: TRBJ2-1
D: NA
V: TRBV7-2
size: NA
DNA: TGTGCCAGCAGCTTTGGACAGCCTAATGGGCAGTTCTTC
CDR3: CASSFGQPNGQFF

J: TRBJ1-1
D: NA
V: TRBV6-5
size: NA
DNA: TGTGCCAGCAGTTACTCAATACAGGGATGGGCTTTCTTT
CDR3: CASSYSIQGWAFF

J: TRBJ2-1
D: NA
V: TRBV13
size: NA
DNA: TGTGCCAGCAGCAAAGACATCGAGCAGTTCTTC
CDR3: CASSKDIEQFF

J: TRBJ1-3
D: NA
V: TRBV3-1/TRBV3-2
size: NA
DNA: TGTGCCAGCAGCCAAATCGACACCATATATTTT
CDR3: CASSQIDTIYF

J: TRBJ1-6
D: NA
V: TRBV20-1
size: NA
DNA: TGCAGTGCTTCCTCCGGTTTCCCCCTCCACTTT
CDR3: CSASSGFPLHF

J: TRBJ2-2
D: NA
V: TRBV27
size: NA
DNA: TGTGCCAGCAGTTTATGGCGAGGCGGGGAGCTGTTTTTT
CDR3: CASSLWRGGELFF

J: TRBJ1-1
D: NA
V: TRBV20-1
size: NA
DNA: TGCAGTGGGAGGCAGGCTTCTGAAGCTTTCTTT
CDR3: CSGRQASEAFF

J: TRBJ2-3
D: NA
V: TRBV9
size: NA
DNA: TGTGCCAGCAGCGTAGAGAGAGATACGCAGTATTTT
CDR3: CASSVERDTQYF

J: TRBJ2-7
D: TRBD1
V: TRBV4-1
size: few
DNA: TGCGCCAGCAGGGCTGGACAGGGCTCCTACGAGCAGTACTTC
CDR3: CASRAGQGSYEQYF

J: TRBJ2-4
D: NA
V: TRBV3-1/TRBV3-2
size: NA
DNA: TGTGCCAGCAGCCAGAGTGGAGAGCTCCTAGCCAAAAACATTCAGTACTTC
CDR3: CASSQSGELLAKNIQYF

J: TRBJ2-7
D: TRBD1
V: TRBV6-5
size: once
DNA: TGTGCCAGCAGGGGACAGGGTGCTTCCTACGAGCAGTACTTC
CDR3: CASRGQGASYEQYF

J: TRBJ2-3
D: TRBD1
V: TRBV7-2
size: NA
DNA: TGTGCCAGCAGCTCCGGACAGGGGGCGATAGATACGCAGTATTTT
CDR3: CASSSGQGAIDTQYF

J: TRBJ2-5
D: NA
V: TRBV7-2
size: NA
DNA: TGTGCCAGCAGCTTAGGTCGCGCTCAAGAGACCCAGTACTTC
CDR3: CASSLGRAQETQYF

J: TRBJ1-2
D: TRBD1
V: TRBV9
size: NA
DNA: TGTGCCAGCAGCGCTCCGGGACAGGGGGTCTATGGCTACACCTTC
CDR3: CASSAPGQGVYGYTF

J: TRBJ2-1
D: TRBD2
V: TRBV11-2
size: NA
DNA: TGTGCCAGCCTTCCGGGACTAGCGGAGGGGAGCTCCTACAATGAGCAGTTCTTC
CDR3: CASLPGLAEGSSYNEQFF

J: TRBJ2-1
D: NA
V: TRBV12-3/TRBV12-4
size: few
DNA: TGTGCCAGCAGTTTAAGCGGCGGTGAGCAGTTCTTC
CDR3: CASSLSGGEQFF

J: TRBJ2-1
D: TRBD2
V: TRBV4-3
size: NA
DNA: TGCGCCAGCAGCGCCCGGACTAGCGGGACCTACAATGAGCAGTTCTTC
CDR3: CASSARTSGTYNEQFF

J: TRBJ1-1
D: NA
V: TRBV5-1
size: NA
DNA: TGCGCCAGCAGCTTAACCCCGGGGGGAATGAACACTGAAGCTTTCTTT
CDR3: CASSLTPGGMNTEAFF

J: TRBJ1-2
D: TRBD1
V: TRBV18
size: NA
DNA: TGTGCCAGCTCACCAGGTGACAGGGTTTATGGCTACACCTTC
CDR3: CASSPGDRVYGYTF

J: TRBJ2-6
D: NA
V: TRBV5-1
size: NA
DNA: TGCGCCAGCAGCTTGGCCGGGAGGACAGCCTTCTCTGGGGCCAACGTCCTGACTTTC
CDR3: CASSLAGRTAFSGANVLTF

J: TRBJ2-6
D: NA
V: TRBV6-5
size: NA
DNA: TGTGCCAGCACCCAAAACTCTGGGGCCAACGTCCTGACTTTC
CDR3: CASTQNSGANVLTF

J: TRBJ2-7
D: NA
V: TRBV7-9
size: NA
DNA: TGTGCCAGCAGCCCCCCCGGGGGAAACTACGAGCAGTACTTC
CDR3: CASSPPGGNYEQYF

J: TRBJ2-1
D: TRBD2
V: TRBV11-3
size: NA
DNA: TGTGCCAGCAGCGCCCCGGGGGGAGGCGATGAGCAGTTCTTC
CDR3: CASSAPGGGDEQFF

J: TRBJ1-5
D: NA
V: TRBV10-2
size: NA
DNA: TGCGCCAGCAGCCACCCAGGGCCCGGTCAGCCCCAGCATTTT
CDR3: CASSHPGPGQPQHF

J: TRBJ1-3
D: NA
V: TRBV6-5
size: NA
DNA: TGTGCCAGCAGTTGGTTAGGGGAAAACACCATATATTTT
CDR3: CASSWLGENTIYF

J: TRBJ1-4
D: NA
V: TRBV27
size: NA
DNA: TGTGCCAGCAGTTTCAGGACTGGGGAAAAACTGTTTTTT
CDR3: CASSFRTGEKLFF

J: TRBJ2-3
D: TRBD2
V: TRBV7-3
size: NA
DNA: TGTGCCAGCAGCCTACGCTCGGGTGGGAGGGCCTATCGTGGAGATACGCAGTATTTT
CDR3: CASSLRSGGRAYRGDTQYF

J: TRBJ2-5
D: NA
V: TRBV18
size: NA
DNA: TGTGCCAGCTCACCGGGACTGGGGAAAGAGACCCAGTACTTC
CDR3: CASSPGLGKETQYF

J: TRBJ2-3
D: TRBD2
V: TRBV11-2
size: NA
DNA: TGTGCCAGCAGCTACCTAGCGGGCACAGATACGCAGTATTTT
CDR3: CASSYLAGTDTQYF

J: TRBJ2-1
D: NA
V: TRBV11-3
size: NA
DNA: TGTGCCAGCAGCTTAGATCGGCAGGGCGAGCAGTTCTTC
CDR3: CASSLDRQGEQFF

J: TRBJ2-1
D: TRBD2
V: TRBV28
size: NA
DNA: TGTGCCAGCAGTTTTCCAAGCGGGAGCTTAGGTAATGAGCAGTTCTTC
CDR3: CASSFPSGSLGNEQFF

J: TRBJ1-4
D: NA
V: TRBV12-3/TRBV12-4
size: NA
DNA: TGTGCCAGCAGTGTACAAGGAGGTGAAAAACTGTTTTTT
CDR3: CASSVQGGEKLFF

J: TRBJ1-1
D: NA
V: TRBV7-2
size: few
DNA: TGTGCCAGCAGCTTAGTCAGGGGAACAACTGAAGCTTTCTTT
CDR3: CASSLVRGTTEAFF

J: TRBJ2-5
D: NA
V: TRBV5-4
size: NA
DNA: TGTGCCAGCAGCCTAGAACTCTTGGAGACCCAGTACTTC
CDR3: CASSLELLETQYF

J: TRBJ2-1
D: NA
V: TRBV9
size: NA
DNA: TGTGCCAGCAGCGTAGAGGACAGCTCAGAGCAGTTCTTC
CDR3: CASSVEDSSEQFF

J: TRBJ2-7
D: NA
V: TRBV28
size: NA
DNA: TGTGCCAGTGGAGGGAATCTATACGAGCAGTACTTC
CDR3: CASGGNLYEQYF

J: TRBJ1-2
D: NA
V: TRBV5-1
size: NA
DNA: TGCGCCAGCAGCTTGGCCTCTCGAGGCGGCTACACCTTC
CDR3: CASSLASRGGYTF

J: TRBJ2-1
D: TRBD2
V: TRBV5-8
size: NA
DNA: TGTGCCAGCAGCCCCACGGGGAGGGGAACTGGGAATGAGCAGTTCTTC
CDR3: CASSPTGRGTGNEQFF

J: TRBJ1-5
D: NA
V: TRBV20-1
size: NA
DNA: TGCAGTGCTAGTTCCGGCAATCAGCCCCAGCATTTT
CDR3: CSASSGNQPQHF

J: TRBJ2-1
D: NA
V: TRBV19
size: NA
DNA: TGTGCCAGTAGTTTTGGTGGGGCCAGCTCCTACAATGAGCAGTTCTTC
CDR3: CASSFGGASSYNEQFF

J: TRBJ2-7
D: TRBD2
V: TRBV28
size: NA
DNA: TGTGCCAGCAGTTCCACGGGTAGCGGGAACAACGAGCAGTACTTC
CDR3: CASSSTGSGNNEQYF

J: TRBJ2-1
D: TRBD1
V: TRBV6-4
size: NA
DNA: TGTGCCAGCAGTGAGAGGGACAGCCTTGAGCAGTTCTTC
CDR3: CASSERDSLEQFF

J: TRBJ1-2
D: TRBD1
V: TRBV18
size: NA
DNA: TGTGCCAGCTCATCGACTAAACTTCCCCCGGGACAGGGGGGGGAATATGGCTACACCTTC
CDR3: CASSSTKLPPGQGGEYGYTF

J: TRBJ2-7
D: NA
V: TRBV12-3/TRBV12-4
size: NA
DNA: TGTGCCAGCAGTTTTCAGGGGATCCACGAGCAGTACTTC
CDR3: CASSFQGIHEQYF

J: TRBJ2-7
D: NA
V: TRBV5-1
size: NA
DNA: TGCGCCAGCAGCTACTCAGGGGACGACGAGCAGTACTTC
CDR3: CASSYSGDDEQYF

J: TRBJ1-3
D: NA
V: TRBV16
size: NA
DNA: TGTGCCAGCAGCCTTGGACAGCTAAGAAGCTCTGGAAACACCATATATTTT
CDR3: CASSLGQLRSSGNTIYF

J: TRBJ1-5
D: NA
V: TRBV19
size: NA
DNA: TGTGCCAGTAGCCCCCTCGCGGGGAGCCAGCCCCAGCATTTT
CDR3: CASSPLAGSQPQHF

J: TRBJ2-2
D: NA
V: TRBV4-2
size: NA
DNA: TGTGCCAGCAGCCAAGCTAGCCTCACCGGGGAGCTGTTTTTT
CDR3: CASSQASLTGELFF

J: TRBJ2-3
D: NA
V: TRBV18
size: NA
DNA: TGTGCCAGCTCACAACAGCAAACAGATACGCAGTATTTT
CDR3: CASSQQQTDTQYF

J: TRBJ1-2
D: NA
V: TRBV7-9
size: NA
DNA: TGTGCCAGCAGCGGACAAGCCGGTTATGGCTACACCTTC
CDR3: CASSGQAGYGYTF

J: TRBJ2-7
D: NA
V: TRBV5-5
size: NA
DNA: TGTGCCAGCAGCTCCGACAGTTACGAGCAGTACTTC
CDR3: CASSSDSYEQYF